Listed below are T cell receptor beta chains from one sample, sequenced in a study of blood T cell repertoires in COVID-19. TCRdb's table, derived via immunoSEQ multiplex PCR, lists solely in-frame clones and lacks some. Of under 450,000 clones listed, more than 70% were seen once; the top ten hold approximately 1.2%. The sequencing sample was made of PBMCs or T cells enriched from blood (not recorded which). Receptor source: a man younger than 45 who had recovered from COVID-19. Each CDR3 is given with its conserved first and last residue.

j_call v_call cdr3_aa
TRBJ1-6 TRBV4-1 CASSYTGTGRSPLHF
TRBJ1-6 TRBV7-2 CASSLGFRGAQESPLHF
TRBJ2-5 TRBV3-1/TRBV3-2 CASSRSGGFGREETQYF
TRBJ1-2 TRBV21-1 CASSKSAGTGGGGYTF
TRBJ1-2 TRBV27 CASSLRGANYGYTF
TRBJ1-5 TRBV10-3 CAIGGGQGGDQPQHF
TRBJ1-6 TRBV6-5 CASSWATNNSPLHF
TRBJ1-4 TRBV7-9 CASSFTLGGHDEKLFF
TRBJ1-2 TRBV9 CASSVTDRRVWDGYTF
TRBJ2-5 TRBV2 CASSEGSLGDF
TRBJ1-4 TRBV6-6 CASSYATEYEKLFF
TRBJ1-2 TRBV10-3 CAISDGREGGYTF
TRBJ1-5 TRBV30 CAWSREGGSSSNQPQHF
TRBJ1-6 TRBV10-3 CAISESTMPGHSTLHF
TRBJ2-2 TRBV27 CASSSRRTSGVLNTGELFF
TRBJ2-7 TRBV18 CASSLPGTSDSYEQYF
TRBJ2-3 TRBV30 CAWSGLGLAKTDTQYF
TRBJ1-5 TRBV7-8 CASSLVGGAPDQPQHF
TRBJ1-1 TRBV7-8 CASSAQGPNTEAFF
TRBJ1-6 TRBV25-1 CASSTRAGSPLHF
TRBJ1-4 TRBV18 CASSPPSGQATNEKLFF
TRBJ2-1 TRBV9 CASSVGAVRNNEQFF
TRBJ1-1 TRBV11-2 CASSSLRGPSNTEAFF